This T cell receptor beta chain is from a study of T cell repertoires in cytomegalovirus infection. Germline CDR1 SEHNR, CDR2 FQNEAQ (reference sequence). The CDR3 runs to 15 residues. V dropped 5 bases and J dropped 1; count of bases not matched to a gene: 6. This clonotype was counted between two and nine times. One entry per CDR3 protein, called by TCRdb with MiXCR from the reads. The table has about 440,000 distinct CDR3 sequences, roughly 31% seen once; the top ten hold roughly 15%. The sequence was obtained from a human donor in good health (CMV status not recorded). Some clones in this sample may be carry-over from other donors' samples. Sequenced sample: PBMCs. The chain joins TRBV7-9 to TRBJ1-1; the match to TRBD1 covers 8 bases. In DNA, the CDR3 is TGTGCCAGCAGCACCTGGACAGGGACGAACACTGAAGCTTTCTTT. It specifies CASSTWTGTNTEAFF.